Below are 21 T cell receptor beta chains sequenced from a single sample in a study of blood T cell repertoires in COVID-19. Profiling relied on immunoSEQ multiplex PCR, and the TCRdb table lists in-frame clones only, not all of them. The sample lists more than 400,000 clones, 90% occurring once. The sample comprised PBMCs or T cells enriched from blood (not recorded which). These receptors were obtained from a man aged 18 to 29 who had recovered from COVID-19.

J is TRBJ1-1 and V is TRBV18; no clear D. The germline CDR1 and CDR2 sequences are KGHSH and LQKENI. The CDR3 is 14 residues long. V gave up 3 bases and J gave up 1 base, with 9 bases separating them. DNA of the CDR3: TGTGCCAGCTCACCGTCTCGAGCGAACACTGAAGCTTTCTTT. Residues: CASSPSRANTEAFF.

Only one count was recorded for this clone. The rearrangement uses TRBV7-2 and TRBJ1-2, with D possibly being TRBD1 (5 bases). Germline lookup yields CDR1 SGHTA and CDR2 FQGNSA. The CDR3 spans 15 residues. Trimming took 5 bases from V and 0 from J, leaving 13 bases between them. CDR3 DNA sequence: TGTGCCAGCAGCCTGCGGGGACTAGCTAACTATGGCTACACCTTC. Translated, it gives CASSLRGLANYGYTF.

This chain joins TRBV7-2 and TRBJ1-2, with 9 bases identical to TRBD1. The CDR3 runs 14 residues. Germline V lookup: CDR1 SGHTA, CDR2 FQGNSA. The V segment lost 4 bases and the J segment 8 bases; nucleotides outside the gene matches: 8. DNA of the CDR3: TGTGCCAGCAGCTACGGACAGGGGACGGGAGGCTACACCTTC. Translation: CASSYGQGTGGYTF.

This chain connects TRBV7-9 to TRBJ1-1; TRBD1 matches 8 bases. CDR1 is SEHNR and CDR2 is FQNEAQ in the germline V gene (reference sequence). The CDR3 is 15 residues long. Trimming at V came to 0 bases and at J to 2 bases, leaving 2 bases not matched to a gene. CDR3 in amino acids: CASSLATGANTEAFF. The CDR3 region has the DNA TGTGCCAGCAGCTTAGCGACAGGGGCTAACACTGAAGCTTTCTTT.

The chain carries TRBV19 and TRBJ2-6, with D unclear. Germline values: CDR1 LNHDA, CDR2 SQIVND (reference sequence). CDR3 size: 14 residues. V lost 3 bases, J lost 1 base, and 4 bases lay in between. The chain's CDR3 is CASSILSGANVLTF. The CDR3 nucleotides read TGTGCCAGTAGTATCCTTTCTGGGGCCAACGTCCTGACTTTC.

The chain couples TRBV7-9 to TRBJ1-1; unclear D gene. Germline CDR1 and CDR2: SEHNR and FQNEAQ (reference sequence). V lost 1 base and J lost 2, with 5 bases in between. This CDR3 spans 13 amino acids. The DNA of the CDR3 is TGTGCCAGCAGCTTAGTTTTAAACACTGAAGCTTTCTTT. Its protein product is CASSLVLNTEAFF.

V and J are TRBV9 and TRBJ1-1; the D is unclear. Trimming took 0 bases from V and 3 from J, leaving 6 bases between them. This CDR3 is built from 13 residues. Germline V CDR1 and CDR2: SGDLS, YYNGEE. The CDR3 coding sequence is TGTGCCAGCAGCGTAGATCAGGACACTGAAGCTTTCTTT. Amino acid sequence: CASSVDQDTEAFF.

The rearrangement links TRBV4-1 to TRBJ1-2; 7 bases line up with TRBD1. With 3 bases clipped from V and 8 bases from J, the junction kept 15 bases outside the gene matches. The CDR3 is made up of 16 amino acids. CDR1 and CDR2 from the germline V gene are MGHRA and YSYEKL. The CDR3 nucleotides read TGCGCCAGCAGCCATCCTTACGGTGACAGGGATAGGGGCTACACCTTC. Residues: CASSHPYGDRDRGYTF.

The chain joins TRBV15 to TRBJ1-6; 9 nucleotides line up with TRBD1. CDR3 size: 15 residues. Germline V gene sequence: CDR1 LNHNV, CDR2 YYDKDF (reference sequence). The trim removed 6 bases at V and 5 bases at J, leaving 5 bases unmatched. Written as DNA, the CDR3 is TGTGCCACCAGGCGGGACAGGGCTAATAATTCACCCCTCCACTTT. Its translation is CATRRDRANNSPLHF.

Of note for this clone: The identical CDR3 is also encoded by other nucleotide sequences in the sample. This rearrangement joins TRBV28 to TRBJ1-6, with TRBD1 matching over 7 bases. After removal of 3 bases from V and 9 bases from J, the junction contained 5 bases not matched to a gene. This CDR3 region has 14 residues. Germline CDR1 reads MDHEN; CDR2 reads SYDVKM. This CDR3 reads CASSFTGVGSPLHF. Here the CDR3 DNA reads TGTGCCAGCAGTTTTACAGGGGTAGGTTCACCCCTCCACTTT.

The rearrangement links TRBV18 to TRBJ1-2, with TRBD1 matching 8 bases. The CDR3 extends over 14 amino acids. Germline assignment: CDR1 KGHSH and CDR2 LQKENI. The V gene end was trimmed by 3 bases and the J gene end by 8 bases; junction bases not matched to a gene: 8. The CDR3 spells CASSPPQGGWGYTF. CDR3 in DNA: TGTGCCAGCTCACCCCCACAGGGGGGCTGGGGCTACACCTTC. Using reference TRBV18 and TRBJ1-2 for the parts outside the CDR3, the full variable domain is NAGVMQNPRHLVRRRGQEARLRCSPMKGHSHVYWYRQLPEEGLKFMVYLQKENIIDESGMPKERFSAEFPKEGPSILRIQQVVRGDSAAYFCASSPPQGGWGYTFGSGTRLTVV.

This clone was seen only a few times. The chain has TRBV9 and TRBJ2-7; 7 bases align to TRBD1. CDR3 size: 15 residues. J gave up 4 bases and V 0 bases, and 7 bases lay outside the gene matches. CDR1 SGDLS and CDR2 YYNGEE come from the germline V gene. CDR3 in DNA: TGTGCCAGCAGCGTAGCCCCGGGACAGAGGTACGAGCAGTACTTC. Its translation: CASSVAPGQRYEQYF.

This clone was seen more than once but under ten times. The chain is built from TRBV5-1 and TRBJ2-7, with 9 bases that match TRBD1. With 2 bases clipped from V and 2 bases from J, the junction kept 2 bases outside the gene matches. This CDR3 comprises 14 residues. Per germline, CDR1 SGHRS and CDR2 YFSETQ. This chain's CDR3 is CASSFGTGTYEQYF. CDR3 in DNA: TGCGCCAGCAGCTTCGGGACAGGGACCTACGAGCAGTACTTC.

The V and J genes are TRBV12-3 or TRBV12-4 and TRBJ2-5, with D maybe TRBD2 (6 bases). V lost 5 bases and J 2 bases, leaving 9 bases between the germline ends. CDR3 length: 13 amino acids. In nucleotides, the CDR3 is TGTGCCAGCAGTGAGGGACTGCAAGAGACCCAGTACTTC. Amino acid sequence: CASSEGLQETQYF.

The chain joins TRBV7-9 to TRBJ1-4; D gene ambiguous. The CDR3 loop spans 15 amino acids. Germline CDR1 and CDR2: SEHNR and FQNEAQ (reference sequence). Trimming stripped 1 base from V and 6 bases from J, with 12 bases between. In nucleotides, the CDR3 is TGTGCCAGCAGCTTAGACGGCGCCGGGGATGAAAAACTGTTTTTT. It translates to CASSLDGAGDEKLFF.

The chain recombines TRBV27 with TRBJ1-1; 7 nucleotides match TRBD1. Unmatched junction bases numbered 8, after V lost 3 bases and J lost 7 bases. The germline V gene has CDR1 MNHEY and CDR2 SMNVEV (reference sequence). This CDR3 comprises 14 residues. The CDR3 sequence: CASSFGQAEGEAFF. The DNA for the CDR3 is TGTGCCAGCAGTTTCGGACAGGCGGAGGGTGAAGCTTTCTTT.

The genes are TRBV18 and TRBJ2-7, with a tentative D call TRBD2 (5 bases). Trimming took off 6 bases at V and 3 bases at J, with 12 bases between the two ends. CDR3 length: 13 amino acids. The V gene's germline CDR1 is KGHSH and CDR2 LQKENI. DNA of the CDR3: TGTGCCAGCTCCCCTACTAGAGACTACGAGCAGTACTTC. This sequence encodes CASSPTRDYEQYF.

This clone has just one count. J is TRBJ1-1 and V is TRBV3-1 (or the pseudogene TRBV3-2); D is undetermined. This CDR3 is 17 amino acids long. Germline V gives CDR1 LGHDT, CDR2 YNNKEL (reference sequence). V was cut by 1 base and J by 2 bases, with 17 bases left in between. The CDR3 loop is CASSQGLILRGNTEAFF. CDR3 sequence (DNA): TGTGCCAGCAGCCAAGGACTCATCCTCCGGGGTAACACTGAAGCTTTCTTT.

Remarks on this clone: This specimen includes other DNA sequences encoding the same CDR3. The chain combines TRBV12-3 or TRBV12-4 with TRBJ1-1; D uncertain. The V gene lost 3 bases and the J gene lost 5 bases, with 7 bases spanning the gap. The CDR3 totals 12 residues. The CDR3 sequence is CASSLRRTEAFF. CDR3 in DNA: TGTGCCAGCAGTTTGAGGAGAACTGAAGCTTTCTTT.

The chain recombines TRBV11-2 with TRBJ2-1; no clear D. With 8 bases removed from V and 0 bases from J, the gap between germline ends came to 17 bases. The CDR3 consists of 16 residues. Germline V lookup: CDR1 SGHAT, CDR2 FQNNGV. The CDR3 protein is CASRPAGALSYNEQFF. CDR3 in DNA: TGTGCCAGCCGACCCGCCGGAGCCCTCTCCTACAATGAGCAGTTCTTC.

The rearrangement joins TRBV6-6 to TRBJ2-7, with 9 bases identical to TRBD2. The germline V gene encodes CDR1 MNHNY and CDR2 SVGAGI (reference sequence). V gave up 5 bases and J gave up 2 bases; unmatched junction bases: 13. The CDR3 loop spans 17 amino acids. CDR3 sequence (DNA): TGTGCCAGCAGTCCCGTCCCCTCTAGCGGGACGACCTACGAGCAGTACTTC. Its protein is CASSPVPSSGTTYEQYF.